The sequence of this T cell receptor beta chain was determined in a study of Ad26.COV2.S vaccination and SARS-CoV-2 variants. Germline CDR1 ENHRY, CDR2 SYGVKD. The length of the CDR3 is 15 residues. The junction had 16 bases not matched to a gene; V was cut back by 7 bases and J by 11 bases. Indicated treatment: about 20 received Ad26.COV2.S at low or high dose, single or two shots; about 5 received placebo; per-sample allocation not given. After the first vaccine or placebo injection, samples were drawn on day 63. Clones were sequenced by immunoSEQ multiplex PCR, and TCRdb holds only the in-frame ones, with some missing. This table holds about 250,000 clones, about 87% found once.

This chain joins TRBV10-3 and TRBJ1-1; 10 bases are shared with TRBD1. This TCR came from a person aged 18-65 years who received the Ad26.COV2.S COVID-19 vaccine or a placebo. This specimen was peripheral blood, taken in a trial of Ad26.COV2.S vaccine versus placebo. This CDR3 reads CAIKAGQGINTDAFF. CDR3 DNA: TGTGCCATCAAGGCGGGACAGGGGATCAATACGGACGCTTTCTTT.